This TCR beta chain appears in the sequencing data of a study of blood T cell repertoires in COVID-19. Study summary: Cohort 3 donors were reported recovered after two negative PCRs, clearance, or symptom resolution. The study drew acute and convalescent COVID-19 samples from the United States, Italy and Spain.

As originally analysed: Cell counts per sample came from amplifying reference gene primers. Assay: immunoSEQ multiplex PCR; the TCRdb copy retains only in-frame clones and omits some. V and J calls and clone size are copied from that table; D and trimming were computed from the DNA. Of about 280,000 clones listed, more than 70% are singletons. In assigning cohorts, the study relied on participant-reported clinical history. The TCR comes from a woman aged 55-69 years in a cohort exposed to, infected with or recovered from COVID-19 (not recorded which). Specimen: PBMCs or T cells enriched from blood (not recorded which).

CDR3 nucleotide sequence: TGTGCCAGCAGTCCTGCGGGGCTTGGGGAAAAACTGTTTTTT. The encoded protein is CASSPAGLGEKLFF. The chain combines TRBV27 with TRBJ1-4; D may be TRBD1 (5 bases). Germline V CDR1 and CDR2: MNHEY, SMNVEV (reference sequence). The CDR3 is made up of 14 amino acids. V shed 5 bases and J shed 8 bases, with 15 bases lying between them.